The rows below give T cell receptor beta chains drawn from one sample of a study of cytomegalovirus exposure and HLA in healthy donors. TCRdb keeps only in-frame clones here, not all; method: immunoSEQ multiplex PCR. The data hold about 160,000 clones, with about 72% observed a single time. The sequencing sample was made of PBMCs. The origin of the receptors is a man aged 25 to 40 in good health and CMV-seropositive. Each CDR3 is given without its conserved first and last residue. The listing skips clone size in some rows; elsewhere it reads once, few, many or a size class.

clone_size v_call cdr3_aa
once TRBV2 ASSLTGREQY
. TRBV7-3 ASSQRQGYEQY
. TRBV6-7 ASTRTESNTEAF
. TRBV7-3 ASSLTRDRDYGYT
. TRBV13 ASSSSSDNQPQH
. TRBV10-3 AISEAAGQETQY
. TRBV7-9 ASRPTSGRYNEQF
. TRBV6-5 ASSYSRTYEQY
. TRBV28 ASSDGGQETQY
. TRBV5-4 ASSLVPGTHQETQY
few TRBV6-4 ASSGGGATDTQY
. TRBV2 ASSEDRGRGYT
. TRBV5-6 ASSLNRGQQPQH
. TRBV7-9 ASSLAGHTDTQY
few TRBV5-6 ASSLVLGGEKNTEAF
. TRBV30 AWSVQGGDTQY
once TRBV18 ASSQLTDLNGYT
. TRBV6-1 ATALGRGGADTQY
once TRBV28 ASSPGTGSYEQY
few TRBV9 ASSPREASGNSYEQY
once TRBV6-4 ASSESGQGTTQY
. TRBV30 AWGGGNEQF
. TRBV30 AWSLAANSYEQY
. TRBV28 ASNLSPLGGYGNQPQH
. TRBV19 ASRKAGRETQY
. TRBV7-7 ASGTSHTDTQY
. TRBV4-3 ASSRTGNYNSPLH
once TRBV15 ATSKTSADTDTQY
. TRBV5-1 ASSPPSGGTQETQY
. TRBV5-1 ASSLGDRGNGEKLF
few TRBV6-6 ASSYLTGLDTEAF
. TRBV2 ASRRQLSSYEQY
. TRBV6-6 ASSYSAGGYT